Shown below are 11 T cell receptor beta chains from a single sample sequenced in a study of shared clonotypes between healthy human individuals. This table comes from immunoSEQ multiplex PCR, and its TCRdb copy is limited to in-frame clones, with some not included. The table shows approximately 2,300,000 clones, with 80% to 95% occurring only once. Sequenced: naive CD4+ T cells from PBMCs. Described subset: CD45RA+ positively selected. These receptors originate from a man in his late teens or twenties in good health. Some clones in this sample may be carry-over from other donors' samples.

The chain employs TRBV9 and TRBJ2-6; the D is unclear. This CDR3 is built from 15 residues. V lost 4 bases, J lost 1 base, and 9 bases lay in between. The germline CDR1 and CDR2 sequences are SGDLS and YYNGEE. CDR3 region: CASSPLKSGANVLTF. As DNA, the CDR3 is TGTGCCAGCAGCCCCTTGAAATCTGGGGCCAACGTCCTGACTTTC.

This sequence joins TRBV15 and TRBJ2-3; D is unclear. This CDR3 has 13 residues. With 3 bases removed from V and 5 bases from J, the gap between germline ends came to 9 bases. Germline lookup yields CDR1 LNHNV and CDR2 YYDKDF (reference sequence). The DNA of the CDR3 is TGTGCCACCAGCAGCCAAATGGGAGATACGCAGTATTTT. Translating it yields CATSSQMGDTQYF.

The genes are TRBV7-2 and TRBJ1-1; D is unresolved. V was pared by 1 base and J by 11 bases, with 23 bases between. The CDR3 loop spans 16 amino acids. Germline lookup yields CDR1 SGHTA and CDR2 FQGNSA. Here the CDR3 reads CASSLGIAFGRVRAFF. For the CDR3, the DNA is TGTGCCAGCAGCTTAGGTATCGCTTTTGGGCGGGTTAGGGCTTTCTTT. Combining the CDR3 with reference TRBV7-2 and TRBJ1-1 gives the whole variable domain GAGVSQSPSNKVTEKGKDVELRCDPISGHTALYWYRQSLGQGLEFLIYFQGNSAPDKSGLPSDRFSAERTGGSVSTLTIQRTQQEDSAVYLCASSLGIAFGRVRAFFGQGTRLTVV.

This clone came up once. The V and J genes are TRBV6-6 and TRBJ2-1; 8 positions match TRBD2. CDR3 length: 16 amino acids. Looked up from germline, CDR1 is MNHNY and CDR2 is SVGAGI (reference sequence). The J segment lost 4 bases and the V segment lost 2 bases, leaving 7 bases of the junction unmatched. CDR3 sequence: CASSYAGTRSYNEQFF. CDR3 sequence (DNA): TGTGCCAGCAGTTACGCCGGGACTAGATCTTACAATGAGCAGTTCTTC.

The chain has TRBV18 and TRBJ1-1; D gene uncertain. The germline V gene encodes CDR1 KGHSH and CDR2 LQKENI. The CDR3 sequence is 12 residues long. V was trimmed by 6 bases and J by 1 base, leaving 6 bases between them. The DNA for the CDR3 is TGTGCCAGCTCCCGCGCGAACACTGAAGCTTTCTTT. Amino acids: CASSRANTEAFF.

This clone has only one observation. This chain joins TRBV6-5 and TRBJ2-4, with 7 bases lining up with TRBD1. Germline loops: CDR1 MNHEY, CDR2 SVGAGI. This CDR3 contains 15 residues. Unmatched junction bases numbered 8, after V lost 6 bases and J lost 3 bases. CDR3 loop: CASRAGTVDKNIQYF. As DNA, the CDR3 is TGTGCCAGCAGAGCCGGGACAGTGGACAAAAACATTCAGTACTTC.

The chain couples TRBV9 to TRBJ2-7, with D unresolved. V was clipped by 0 bases and J by 6 bases, with 19 bases between them. This CDR3 contains 16 residues. The germline CDR1 and CDR2 sequences are SGDLS and YYNGEE. The CDR3 reads CASSVGTGLLSVEQYF. CDR3 DNA: TGTGCCAGCAGCGTAGGGACCGGGCTCTTAAGCGTCGAGCAGTACTTC.

The chain recombines TRBV10-3 with TRBJ1-2, with D possibly being TRBD1 (5 bases). Trimming pared 6 bases from V and 0 bases from J, leaving 11 bases between. CDR1 and CDR2 (germline): ENHRY, SYGVKD. The CDR3 consists of 14 residues. CDR3 bases: TGTGCCATCAGCGTCGGGGGTGCTAACTATGGCTACACCTTC. It specifies CAISVGGANYGYTF.

This chain uses TRBV28 with TRBJ2-3; D is unclear. Germline assignment: CDR1 MDHEN and CDR2 SYDVKM. V was pared by 1 base and J by 3 bases, with 8 bases between. The CDR3 has 14 amino acids. CDR3 region: CASSLSALTDTQYF. CDR3 in DNA: TGTGCCAGCAGTTTATCGGCATTAACAGATACGCAGTATTTT.

CDR3 sequence reads: CASSLGGTGGQVTYGYTF. DNA of the CDR3: TGTGCCAGCAGTTTGGGTGGGACAGGGGGCCAAGTCACCTATGGCTACACCTTC. This sequence joins TRBV28 and TRBJ1-2, with 12 bases fitting TRBD1. The CDR3 consists of 18 residues. Germline CDR1 is MDHEN and CDR2 is SYDVKM. J lost 4 bases, V lost 3 bases, and 12 bases had no gene match.

V usage is TRBV28 and J usage is TRBJ2-2; 10 bases align to TRBD1. Germline values: CDR1 MDHEN, CDR2 SYDVKM. V was clipped by 4 bases and J by 2 bases; unmatched bases: 10. This CDR3 has 18 amino acids. CDR3: CASSSAGTGVQNTGELFF. The CDR3 DNA reads TGTGCCAGCAGTTCGGCCGGGACAGGGGTCCAAAACACCGGGGAGCTGTTTTTT.